What follows are 9 T cell receptor beta chains derived from one specimen sequenced in a study of blood T cells in healthy people across ages. Primed by a sample-barcoded 5' primer and a J-beta primer mix, a second PCR proceeded for roughly 7 to 12 cycles. TCRdb itself ran the 5' RACE reads through MiXCR, one entry per CDR3 protein. Among 1 million to 1.2 million distinct CDR3 sequences listed, 30% to 40% were seen once. Material: blood. The receptor set was obtained from a man between 18 and 29 years old in good health.

This clonotype was recorded a few times. The chain links TRBV5-1 to TRBJ2-3; 9 nucleotides match TRBD1. V dropped 4 bases and J dropped 1; count of bases not matched to a gene: 7. CDR3 length: 16 amino acids. CDR1 and CDR2 (germline): SGHRS, YFSETQ. CDR3 loop: CASSITGGSGTDTQYF. Written as DNA, the CDR3 is TGCGCCAGCAGCATTACAGGGGGCTCCGGCACAGATACGCAGTATTTT.

This clonotype was counted a single time. The chain recombines TRBV19 with TRBJ1-4; D is uncertain. CDR3 length: 13 residues. The germline CDR1 and CDR2 sequences are LNHDA and SQIVND (reference sequence). Trimming took 7 bases from V and 8 from J, leaving 14 bases between them. CDR3 nucleotides: TGTGCCAGTATGGACGAGGTGGGCGAAAAACTGTTTTTT. It is translated as CASMDEVGEKLFF.

This clonotype has a handful of counts. CDR3 nucleotides: TGTGCCAGCAGTGACCTCGCGGGGGGGCATGAGCAGTACTTC. Residues: CASSDLAGGHEQYF. The chain has TRBV6-4 and TRBJ2-7; 9 bases fit TRBD2. V shed 2 bases, J shed 7 bases, and the junction held 6 bases outside the gene matches. CDR1 is MRHNA, CDR2 SNTAGT, per germline. The CDR3 has 14 amino acids.

This clonotype was detected a few times. The rearrangement uses TRBV29-1 and TRBJ2-1; unclear D gene. Trimming stripped 0 bases from V and 4 bases from J, with 7 bases between. The CDR3 sequence is 13 residues long. The germline V gene encodes CDR1 SQVTM and CDR2 ANQGSEA. CDR3 in amino acids: CSVEEQPYNEQFF. The DNA for the CDR3 is TGCAGCGTTGAAGAGCAACCTTACAATGAGCAGTTCTTC.

V is TRBV6-6 and J is TRBJ2-3; D is possibly TRBD1 (7 bases). Trimming pared 6 bases from V and 3 bases from J, leaving 16 bases between. Per the germline V gene, CDR1 is MNHNY and CDR2 is SVGAGI (reference sequence). The CDR3 consists of 15 residues. As DNA, the CDR3 is TGTGCCAGCAGACTAGGGGGCCGGGGGACAGATACGCAGTATTTT. Translating gives CASRLGGRGTDTQYF.

A note on this clonotype: One end of the junction varies from germline; a read error may be responsible. The J gene is TRBJ2-3, the V gene TRBV7-2; D is unclear. Germline V CDR1 and CDR2: SGHTA, FQGNSA. The CDR3 is made up of 16 amino acids. CDR3 nucleotide sequence: TGTGCCAACAGCTTAGGTGGACCTGCTAGCACAGATACGCAGTATTTT. Protein product: CANSLGGPASTDTQYF. The whole variable domain, remainder taken from reference TRBV7-2 and TRBJ2-3, is GAGVSQSPSNKVTEKGKDVELRCDPISGHTALYWYRQSLGQGLEFLIYFQGNSAPDKSGLPSDRFSAERTGGSVSTLTIQRTQQEDSAVYLCANSLGGPASTDTQYFGPGTRLTVL.

This clonotype was picked up a small number of times. The chain couples TRBV6-1 to TRBJ1-6; D is ambiguous. Trimming shortened V by 2 bases and J by 8 bases, and 13 bases separated the two germline ends. CDR3 length: 15 amino acids. CDR1 and CDR2 (germline): MNHNS, SASEGT. The CDR3 spells CASSESVALYSPLHF. The DNA for the CDR3 is TGTGCCAGCAGTGAATCGGTGGCCCTCTATTCACCCCTCCACTTT.

This clonotype showed up many times. This chain links TRBV6-5 with TRBJ1-4, with 8 nucleotides matching TRBD1. Per germline, CDR1 MNHEY and CDR2 SVGAGI. The CDR3 is made up of 15 amino acids. Losses at the gene ends were 5 bases for V and 8 bases for J; bases not matched to a gene: 10. Here the CDR3 DNA reads TGTGCCAGCAGTAAACGACAGGGGTTTTTGGAAAAACTGTTTTTT. Its protein is CASSKRQGFLEKLFF.

The J gene is TRBJ2-1, the V gene TRBV4-3, with D hard to call. CDR3 size: 18 residues. The germline CDR1 and CDR2 sequences are LGHNA and YSLEER. Trimming took off 0 bases at V and 0 bases at J, with 15 bases between the two ends. CDR3 nucleotides: TGCGCCAGCAGCCAAGACCCCATCCTTGTCAGCTCCTACAATGAGCAGTTCTTC. Translating it yields CASSQDPILVSSYNEQFF.